These T cell receptor beta chains were read from a single sample in a study of shared clonotypes between healthy human individuals. TCRdb's copy holds only in-frame clones and misses some; the assay was immunoSEQ multiplex PCR. Among 740,000 or so clones listed, more than 70% were seen once. Input material: memory CD4+ T cells sorted from blood. The receptor source for this set is a woman in her 30s in good health. Each CDR3 is given with its conserved first and last residue. The D gene is left open where the match is weak. The listing skips clone size in some rows; elsewhere it reads once, few, many or a size class.

d_call	v_call	clone_size	j_call	cdr3_aa	cdr3_nt
NA	TRBV7-9	NA	TRBJ2-7	CASSQAKGQQYF	TGTGCCAGCAGCCAAGCGAAAGGCCAGCAGTACTTC
TRBD1	TRBV6-5	NA	TRBJ1-4	CASKSSDRAEKLFF	TGTGCCAGCAAATCTTCAGACAGGGCTGAAAAACTGTTTTTT
TRBD1	TRBV5-1	NA	TRBJ1-3	CASSSQTGAAGNTIYF	TGCGCCAGCAGCTCCCAAACAGGGGCCGCGGGAAACACCATATATTTT
NA	TRBV30	NA	TRBJ1-6	CAWSVRGYGNSPLHF	TGTGCCTGGAGTGTACGGGGATACGGTAATTCACCCCTCCACTTT
NA	TRBV5-1	NA	TRBJ1-3	CASGTGTSGNTIYF	TGCGCCAGCGGAACCGGGACCTCAGGAAACACCATATATTTT
TRBD1	TRBV6-1	once	TRBJ1-5	CASSEAVRRGYNQPQHF	TGTGCCAGCAGTGAAGCGGTTCGCAGGGGGTACAATCAGCCCCAGCATTTT
TRBD2	TRBV2	NA	TRBJ2-2	CASTVASGRTGELFF	TGTGCCAGCACAGTTGCTAGCGGGAGGACCGGGGAGCTGTTTTTT
NA	TRBV5-8	NA	TRBJ2-2	CASSLNRGGTGELFF	TGTGCCAGCAGCTTGAATAGGGGGGGCACCGGGGAGCTGTTTTTT
TRBD2	TRBV5-4	NA	TRBJ2-1	CASSLGIAGPYNEQFF	TGTGCCAGCAGCTTGGGGATAGCGGGACCCTACAATGAGCAGTTCTTC
NA	TRBV14	NA	TRBJ2-7	CASSHQDGYEQYF	TGTGCCAGCAGCCACCAAGACGGGTACGAGCAGTACTTC
TRBD1	TRBV6-5	NA	TRBJ2-1	CASSYHRGRYNEQFF	TGTGCCAGCAGTTATCACAGGGGCCGTTACAATGAGCAGTTCTTC
NA	TRBV6-1	NA	TRBJ1-1	CAARRRGGNTEAFF	TGTGCCGCTCGGAGGCGGGGGGGGAACACTGAAGCTTTCTTT
NA	TRBV18	NA	TRBJ2-7	CASSPSHVAAYYEQYF	TGTGCCAGCTCACCAAGCCATGTAGCAGCTTACTACGAGCAGTACTTC
NA	TRBV5-6	few	TRBJ2-3	CASSSLVVYTDTQYF	TGTGCCAGCAGCAGCTTAGTTGTCTACACAGATACGCAGTATTTT
NA	TRBV7-9	NA	TRBJ2-3	CASSSGTPQDDTQYF	TGTGCCAGCAGCTCCGGGACTCCCCAGGATGATACGCAGTATTTT
TRBD1	TRBV2	NA	TRBJ1-4	CASSKGTGGFVEKLFF	TGTGCCAGCAGTAAAGGGACAGGGGGGTTTGTTGAAAAACTGTTTTTT
NA	TRBV25-1	many	TRBJ1-5	CASSGLGHPSNQPQHF	TGTGCCAGCAGTGGACTGGGACACCCAAGCAATCAGCCCCAGCATTTT
TRBD2	TRBV2	once	TRBJ2-2	CASSEGTSGRVNTGELFF	TGTGCCAGCAGTGAAGGGACTAGCGGGAGGGTGAACACCGGGGAGCTGTTTTTT
NA	TRBV18	NA	TRBJ2-7	CASSPNTNREQYF	TGTGCCAGCTCACCGAACACGAACCGCGAGCAGTACTTC
NA	TRBV2	NA	TRBJ1-3	CASSGPRGSGNTIYF	TGTGCCAGCAGTGGGCCAAGGGGCTCTGGAAACACCATATATTTT
NA	TRBV19	NA	TRBJ1-5	CASSTWPSSNQPQHF	TGTGCCAGTAGCACCTGGCCGAGTAGCAATCAGCCCCAGCATTTT
NA	TRBV5-1	NA	TRBJ2-7	CASSLAPGPETYEQYF	TGCGCCAGCAGCTTGGCCCCGGGGCCGGAAACCTACGAGCAGTACTTC
NA	TRBV10-3	NA	TRBJ2-1	CAISGSLSYNEQFF	TGTGCCATCAGTGGTTCACTCTCCTACAATGAGCAGTTCTTC
TRBD2	TRBV28	NA	TRBJ2-1	CASSLGRENEQFF	TGTGCCAGCAGTTTAGGGCGGGAGAATGAGCAGTTCTTC
NA	TRBV20-1	NA	TRBJ2-5	CSARVPQTQYF	TGCAGTGCTAGAGTTCCGCAGACCCAGTACTTC
NA	TRBV5-1	NA	TRBJ1-5	CASSLDDSYQPQHF	TGCGCCAGCAGCTTGGATGACAGCTATCAGCCCCAGCATTTT
NA	TRBV4-1	NA	TRBJ2-7	CASRSQGYEQYF	TGCGCCAGCAGGTCGCAAGGCTACGAGCAGTACTTC
TRBD2	TRBV28	NA	TRBJ2-2	CASSAPTSGRGELFF	TGTGCCAGCAGTGCCCCTACCAGCGGGAGAGGGGAGCTGTTTTTT
TRBD2	TRBV28	once	TRBJ2-7	CASSLGTSNNEQYF	TGTGCCAGCAGTTTGGGGACTAGCAACAACGAGCAGTACTTC
TRBD2	TRBV19	NA	TRBJ2-5	CASSMGLAEETQYF	TGTGCCAGTAGTATGGGACTAGCGGAAGAGACCCAGTACTTC
NA	TRBV7-3	NA	TRBJ2-3	CASSLTARSTDTQYF	TGTGCCAGCAGCTTAACAGCGAGGAGCACAGATACGCAGTATTTT
NA	TRBV27	NA	TRBJ2-2	CASRPGRGVPGELFF	TGTGCCTCGAGACCGGGACGCGGGGTCCCCGGGGAGCTGTTTTTT
NA	TRBV29-1	once	TRBJ1-2	CSARFDGQRYGYTF	TGCAGCGCCCGTTTCGATGGACAACGCTATGGCTACACCTTC
NA	TRBV5-1	NA	TRBJ2-1	CASRVAGSSYNEQFF	TGCGCCAGCAGGGTGGCAGGCAGCTCCTACAATGAGCAGTTCTTC
TRBD1	TRBV30	many	TRBJ1-2	CAWSVQGDYGYTF	TGTGCCTGGAGTGTACAGGGGGACTATGGCTACACCTTC
NA	TRBV11-3	NA	TRBJ2-2	CASSSLQNTGELFF	TGTGCCAGCAGCTCACTGCAAAACACCGGGGAGCTGTTTTTT
NA	TRBV14	NA	TRBJ2-7	CASSQLGGAETFYEQYF	TGTGCCAGCAGCCAACTTGGGGGAGCGGAGACCTTCTACGAGCAGTACTTC
NA	TRBV6-5	few	TRBJ2-1	CASSYSGGPQFF	TGTGCCAGCAGTTACTCAGGGGGGCCGCAGTTCTTC
NA	TRBV28	NA	TRBJ1-5	CASSIGTLGNQPQHF	TGTGCCAGCAGTATTGGGACACTGGGCAATCAGCCCCAGCATTTT
NA	TRBV30	NA	TRBJ1-3	CAWSVQGGSGNTIYF	TGTGCCTGGAGTGTACAAGGGGGCTCTGGAAACACCATATATTTT
NA	TRBV5-1	NA	TRBJ2-2	CASSFRGGELFF	TGCGCCAGCAGCTTCAGGGGTGGGGAGCTGTTTTTT
NA	TRBV5-1	NA	TRBJ1-3	CASSQDNHGNTIYF	TGCGCCAGCAGCCAAGACAATCATGGAAACACCATATATTTT
TRBD2	TRBV6-1	NA	TRBJ2-2	CASSEQAAGGSTGELFF	TGTGCCAGCAGTGAACAAGCGGCGGGAGGGAGCACCGGGGAGCTGTTTTTT
NA	TRBV9	few	TRBJ2-7	CASSPQGKQYF	TGTGCCAGCAGTCCCCAGGGAAAGCAGTACTTC
NA	TRBV5-1	NA	TRBJ2-7	CASSLVGDSLGGYEQYF	TGCGCCAGCAGCTTGGTTGGGGACTCGCTCGGGGGCTACGAGCAGTACTTC
NA	TRBV30	NA	TRBJ2-6	CAWSPTGANVLTF	TGTGCCTGGAGTCCGACCGGGGCCAACGTCCTGACTTTC
TRBD2	TRBV9	many	TRBJ2-1	CASSARGTSGRTGAYNEQFF	TGTGCCAGCAGCGCTCGAGGGACTAGCGGGAGGACAGGGGCCTACAATGAGCAGTTCTTC
TRBD2	TRBV5-4	NA	TRBJ2-7	CASSLRASGNYEQYF	TGTGCCAGCAGCTTGAGAGCTAGCGGGAACTACGAGCAGTACTTC
NA	TRBV6-4	NA	TRBJ2-3	CASSSGTGSTDTQYF	TGTGCCAGCTCTTCGGGGACGGGAAGCACAGATACGCAGTATTTT
TRBD2	TRBV10-3	NA	TRBJ2-5	CAISEVASGWGGETQYF	TGTGCCATCAGTGAGGTAGCTAGCGGGTGGGGCGGAGAGACCCAGTACTTC
TRBD2	TRBV5-1	NA	TRBJ2-3	CASSPPETSGSTDTQYF	TGCGCCAGCAGCCCCCCCGAGACTAGCGGGAGCACAGATACGCAGTATTTT
NA	TRBV10-1	NA	TRBJ1-1	CASSGTSYTEAFF	TGCGCCAGCAGTGGAACCTCTTACACTGAAGCTTTCTTT
NA	TRBV10-3	few	TRBJ1-1	CAIRDIGAEASMNTEAFF	TGTGCCATCAGAGACATTGGGGCCGAGGCCTCAATGAACACTGAAGCTTTCTTT
NA	TRBV10-1	NA	TRBJ2-2	CASSELVANTGELFF	TGCGCCAGCAGTGAGTTGGTAGCGAACACCGGGGAGCTGTTTTTT
TRBD1	TRBV5-1	NA	TRBJ1-2	CASSLASGTGGAGYGYTF	TGCGCCAGCAGCTTGGCCTCCGGGACAGGGGGCGCGGGCTATGGCTACACCTTC